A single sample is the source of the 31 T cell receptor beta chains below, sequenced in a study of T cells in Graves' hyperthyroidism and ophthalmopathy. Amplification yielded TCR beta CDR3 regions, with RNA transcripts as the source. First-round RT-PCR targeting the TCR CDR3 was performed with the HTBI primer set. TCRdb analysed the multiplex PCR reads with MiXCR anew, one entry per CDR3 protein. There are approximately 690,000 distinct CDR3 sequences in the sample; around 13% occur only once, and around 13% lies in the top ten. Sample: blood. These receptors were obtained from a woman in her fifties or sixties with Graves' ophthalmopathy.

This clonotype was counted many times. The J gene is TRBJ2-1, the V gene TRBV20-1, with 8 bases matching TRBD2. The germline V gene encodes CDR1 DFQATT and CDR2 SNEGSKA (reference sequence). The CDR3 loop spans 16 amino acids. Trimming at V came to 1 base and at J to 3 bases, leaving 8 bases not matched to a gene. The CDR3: CSARVTSGSYYNEQFF. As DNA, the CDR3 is TGCAGTGCTAGAGTTACTAGCGGTTCCTACTACAATGAGCAGTTCTTC.

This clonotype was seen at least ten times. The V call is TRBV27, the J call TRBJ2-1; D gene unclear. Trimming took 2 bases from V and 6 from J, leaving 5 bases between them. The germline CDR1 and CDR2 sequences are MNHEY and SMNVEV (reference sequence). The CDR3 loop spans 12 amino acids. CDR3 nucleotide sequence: TGTGCCAGCAGTTTACGACCCAATGAGCAGTTCTTC. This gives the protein CASSLRPNEQFF.

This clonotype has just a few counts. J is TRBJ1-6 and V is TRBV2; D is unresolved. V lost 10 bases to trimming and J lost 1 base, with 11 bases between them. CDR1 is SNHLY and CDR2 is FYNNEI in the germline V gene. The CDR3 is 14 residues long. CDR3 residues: CANRLGSYNSPLHF. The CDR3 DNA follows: TGTGCCAACCGACTGGGGTCCTATAATTCACCCCTCCACTTT.

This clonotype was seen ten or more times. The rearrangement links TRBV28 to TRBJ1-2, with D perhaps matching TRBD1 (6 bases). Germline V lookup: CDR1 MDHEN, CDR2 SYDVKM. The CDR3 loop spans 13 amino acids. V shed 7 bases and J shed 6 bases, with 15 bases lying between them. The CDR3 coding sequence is TGTGCCAGCACCCCTGGGGCAGGGGATGGCTACACCTTC. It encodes CASTPGAGDGYTF.

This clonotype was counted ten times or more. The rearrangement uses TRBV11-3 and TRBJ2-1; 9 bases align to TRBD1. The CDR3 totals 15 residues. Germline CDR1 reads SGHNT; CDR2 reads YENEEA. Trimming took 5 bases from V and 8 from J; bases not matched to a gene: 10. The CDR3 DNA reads TGTGCCAGCAGCACAGGGGGGGACAGGGTCGATGAGCAGTTCTTC. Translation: CASSTGGDRVDEQFF.

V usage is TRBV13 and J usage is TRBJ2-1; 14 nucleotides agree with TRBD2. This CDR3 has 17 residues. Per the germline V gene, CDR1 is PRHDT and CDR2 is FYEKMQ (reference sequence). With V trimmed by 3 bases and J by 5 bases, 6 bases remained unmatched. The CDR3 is CASSFGLAGGVDNEQFF. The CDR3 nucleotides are TGTGCCAGCAGCTTTGGACTAGCGGGAGGAGTGGACAATGAGCAGTTCTTC. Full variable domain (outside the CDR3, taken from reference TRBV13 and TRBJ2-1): AAGVIQSPRHLIKEKRETATLKCYPIPRHDTVYWYQQGPGQDPQFLISFYEKMQSDKGSIPDRFSAQQFSDYHSELNMSSLELGDSALYFCASSFGLAGGVDNEQFFGPGTRLTVL.

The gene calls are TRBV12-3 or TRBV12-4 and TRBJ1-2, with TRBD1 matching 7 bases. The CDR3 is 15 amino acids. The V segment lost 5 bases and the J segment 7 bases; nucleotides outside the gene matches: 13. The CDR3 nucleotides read TGTGCCAGCAGTGATTCCCCCGACAGGGCTCTTGGCTACACCTTC. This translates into CASSDSPDRALGYTF.

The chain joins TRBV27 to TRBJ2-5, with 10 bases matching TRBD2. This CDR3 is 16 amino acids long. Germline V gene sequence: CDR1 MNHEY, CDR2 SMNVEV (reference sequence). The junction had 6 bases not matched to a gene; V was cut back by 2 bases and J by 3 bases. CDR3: CASSLVAGGGEETQYF. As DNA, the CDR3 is TGTGCCAGCAGTTTAGTAGCGGGAGGAGGGGAAGAGACCCAGTACTTC.

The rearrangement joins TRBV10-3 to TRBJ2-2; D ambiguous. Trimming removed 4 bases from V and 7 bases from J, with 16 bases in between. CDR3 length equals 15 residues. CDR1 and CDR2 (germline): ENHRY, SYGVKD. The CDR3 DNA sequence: TGTGCCATCAGTGTAGGCATCCCCGGGTTCGGGGAGCTGTTTTTT. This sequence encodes CAISVGIPGFGELFF.

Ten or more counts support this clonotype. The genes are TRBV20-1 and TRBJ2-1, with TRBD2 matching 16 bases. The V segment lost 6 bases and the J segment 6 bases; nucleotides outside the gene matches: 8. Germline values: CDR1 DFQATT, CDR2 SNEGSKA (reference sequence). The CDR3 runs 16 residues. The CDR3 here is CSAAGTSGRDLNEQFF. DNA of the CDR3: TGCAGTGCGGCCGGGACTAGCGGGAGGGACCTCAATGAGCAGTTCTTC.

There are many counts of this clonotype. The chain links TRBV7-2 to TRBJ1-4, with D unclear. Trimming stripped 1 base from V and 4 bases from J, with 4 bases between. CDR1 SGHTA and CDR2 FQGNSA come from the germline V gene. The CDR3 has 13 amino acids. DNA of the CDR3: TGTGCCAGCAGCTTAGAGGTTAATGAAAAACTGTTTTTT. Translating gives CASSLEVNEKLFF.

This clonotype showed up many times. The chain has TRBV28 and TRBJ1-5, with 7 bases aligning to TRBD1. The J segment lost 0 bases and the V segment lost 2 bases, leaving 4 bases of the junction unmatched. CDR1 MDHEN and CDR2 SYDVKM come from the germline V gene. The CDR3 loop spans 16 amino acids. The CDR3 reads CASSLARQGSNQPQHF. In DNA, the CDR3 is TGTGCCAGCAGTTTAGCCCGACAGGGTAGCAATCAGCCCCAGCATTTT. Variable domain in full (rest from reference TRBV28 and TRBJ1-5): DVKVTQSSRYLVKRTGEKVFLECVQDMDHENMFWYRQDPGLGLRLIYFSYDVKMKEKGDIPEGYSVSREKKERFSLILESASTNQTSMYLCASSLARQGSNQPQHFGDGTRLSIL.

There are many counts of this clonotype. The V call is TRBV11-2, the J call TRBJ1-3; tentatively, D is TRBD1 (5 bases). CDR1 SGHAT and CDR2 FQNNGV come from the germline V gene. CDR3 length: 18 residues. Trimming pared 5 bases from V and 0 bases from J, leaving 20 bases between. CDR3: CASSIIRRQTNSGNTIYF. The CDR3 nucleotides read TGTGCCAGCAGCATCATACGGCGACAGACCAACTCTGGAAACACCATATATTTT.

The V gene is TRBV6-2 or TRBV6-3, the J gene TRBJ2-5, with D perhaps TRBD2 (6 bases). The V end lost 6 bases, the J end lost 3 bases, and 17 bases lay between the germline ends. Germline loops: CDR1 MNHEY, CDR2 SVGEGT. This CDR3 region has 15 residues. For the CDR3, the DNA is TGTGCCAGCAGCCCCTGGGATAGCGGTAAAGAGACCCAGTACTTC. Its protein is CASSPWDSGKETQYF.

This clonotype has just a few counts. The CDR3 region has the DNA TGTGCCACCTCGTCCCGGGACAGGGGCCCGAGCTCCTACAATGAGCAGTTCTTC. As protein: CATSSRDRGPSSYNEQFF. The chain employs TRBV24-1 and TRBJ2-1; 10 bases are a match to TRBD1. The CDR3 is 18 residues long. Germline CDR1 is KGHDR and CDR2 is SFDVKD. V was clipped by 9 bases and J by 0 bases; unmatched bases: 13.

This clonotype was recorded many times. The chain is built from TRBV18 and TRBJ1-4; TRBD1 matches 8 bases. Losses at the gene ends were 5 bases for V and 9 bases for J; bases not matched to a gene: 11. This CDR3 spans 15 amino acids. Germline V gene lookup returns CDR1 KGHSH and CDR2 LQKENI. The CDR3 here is CASSSEGQVPKKLFF. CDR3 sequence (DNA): TGTGCCAGCTCATCTGAGGGACAGGTTCCTAAAAAACTGTTTTTT.

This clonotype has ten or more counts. CDR3 coding DNA: TGTGCCAGCAGCTTCCAAGGACAGGTCTTCACTGAAGCTTTCTTT. It specifies CASSFQGQVFTEAFF. V usage is TRBV7-9 and J usage is TRBJ1-1, with 7 bases identical to TRBD1. Trimming took 3 bases from V and 4 from J; bases not matched to a gene: 8. The CDR3 totals 15 residues. CDR1 SEHNR and CDR2 FQNEAQ come from the germline V gene (reference sequence).

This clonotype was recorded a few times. CDR3 sequence reads: CASSPTTGRNYGYTF. In DNA form, the CDR3 reads TGTGCCAGCAGCCCGACGACAGGCCGGAACTATGGCTACACCTTC. V usage is TRBV6-1 and J usage is TRBJ1-2; D is possibly TRBD1 (6 bases). The CDR3 runs to 15 residues. Germline V CDR1 and CDR2: MNHNS, SASEGT. V lost 6 bases and J lost 2, with 16 bases in between.

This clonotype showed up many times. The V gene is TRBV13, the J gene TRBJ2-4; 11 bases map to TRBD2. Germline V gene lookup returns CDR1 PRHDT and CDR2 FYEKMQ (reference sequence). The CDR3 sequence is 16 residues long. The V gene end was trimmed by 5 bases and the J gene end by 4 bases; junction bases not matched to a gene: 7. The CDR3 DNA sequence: TGTGCCAGCAGCCCTACGGGGACTAGCGGAAAAAACATTCAGTACTTC. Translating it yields CASSPTGTSGKNIQYF.

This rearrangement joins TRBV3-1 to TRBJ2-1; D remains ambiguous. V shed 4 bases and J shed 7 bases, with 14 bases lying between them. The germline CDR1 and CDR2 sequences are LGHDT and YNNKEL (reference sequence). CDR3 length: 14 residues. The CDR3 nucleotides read TGTGCCAGCAGCCGCCGCGGCGTTTTTAATGAGCAGTTCTTC. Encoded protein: CASSRRGVFNEQFF.

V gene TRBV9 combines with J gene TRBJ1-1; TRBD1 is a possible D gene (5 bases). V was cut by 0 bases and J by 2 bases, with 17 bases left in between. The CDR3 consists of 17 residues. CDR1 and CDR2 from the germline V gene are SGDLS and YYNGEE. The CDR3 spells CASSVGSVWTSNTEAFF. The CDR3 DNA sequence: TGTGCCAGCAGCGTAGGCTCTGTGTGGACATCTAACACTGAAGCTTTCTTT.

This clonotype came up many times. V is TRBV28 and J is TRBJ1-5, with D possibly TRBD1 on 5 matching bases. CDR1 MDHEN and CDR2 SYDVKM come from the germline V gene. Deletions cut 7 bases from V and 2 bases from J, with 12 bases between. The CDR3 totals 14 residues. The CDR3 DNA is TGTGCCAGCATGCCCGGGGGTGGCAATCAGCCCCAGCATTTT. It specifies CASMPGGGNQPQHF.

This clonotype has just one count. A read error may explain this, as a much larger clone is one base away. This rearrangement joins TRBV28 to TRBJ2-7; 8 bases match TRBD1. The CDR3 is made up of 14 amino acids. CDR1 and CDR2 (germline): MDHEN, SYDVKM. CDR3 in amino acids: CAGRGTGEIYEQYF. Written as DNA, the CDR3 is TGTGCCGGCAGAGGGACAGGCGAAATATACGAGCAGTACTTC. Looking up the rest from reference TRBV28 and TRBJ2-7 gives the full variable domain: DVKVTQSSRYLVKRTGEKVFLECVQDMDHENMFWYRQDPGLGLRLIYFSYDVKMKEKGDIPEGYSVSREKKERFSLILESASTNQTSMYLCAGRGTGEIYEQYFGPGTRLTVT.

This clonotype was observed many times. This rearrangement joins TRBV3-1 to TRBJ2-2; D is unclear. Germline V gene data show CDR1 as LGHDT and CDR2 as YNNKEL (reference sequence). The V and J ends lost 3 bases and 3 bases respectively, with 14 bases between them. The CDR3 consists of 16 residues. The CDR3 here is CASSHLQDVYTGELFF. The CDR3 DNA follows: TGTGCCAGCAGCCACCTTCAGGACGTTTACACCGGGGAGCTGTTTTTT.

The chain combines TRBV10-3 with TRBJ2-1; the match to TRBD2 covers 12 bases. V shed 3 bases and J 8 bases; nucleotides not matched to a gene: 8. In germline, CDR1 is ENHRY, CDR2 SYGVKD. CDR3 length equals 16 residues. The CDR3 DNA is TGTGCCATCAGTGACCCGACTAGCGGGAGATTCTATGAGCAGTTCTTC. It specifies CAISDPTSGRFYEQFF.

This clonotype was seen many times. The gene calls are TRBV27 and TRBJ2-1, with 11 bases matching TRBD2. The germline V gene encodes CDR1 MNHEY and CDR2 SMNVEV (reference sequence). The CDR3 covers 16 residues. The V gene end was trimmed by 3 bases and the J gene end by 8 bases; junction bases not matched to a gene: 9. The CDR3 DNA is TGTGCCAGCAGTTTGGCCACTAGCGGGAGTCTCGATGAGCAGTTCTTC. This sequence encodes CASSLATSGSLDEQFF.

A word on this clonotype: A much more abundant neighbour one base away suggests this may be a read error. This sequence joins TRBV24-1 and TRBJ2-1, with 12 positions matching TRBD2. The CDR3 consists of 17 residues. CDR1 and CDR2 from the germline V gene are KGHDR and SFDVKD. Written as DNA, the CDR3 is TGTGCCACCAGTGACGTGACTAGCGGGAGCTCCTACAATGAGCAGTCCTTC. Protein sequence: CATSDVTSGSSYNEQSF.

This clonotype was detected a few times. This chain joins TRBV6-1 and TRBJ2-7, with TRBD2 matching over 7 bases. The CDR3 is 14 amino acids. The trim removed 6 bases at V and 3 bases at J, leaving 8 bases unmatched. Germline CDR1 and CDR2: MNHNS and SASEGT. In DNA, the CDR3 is TGTGCCAGCAGCGCCGGGACTATGGGCTACGAGCAGTACTTC. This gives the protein CASSAGTMGYEQYF.

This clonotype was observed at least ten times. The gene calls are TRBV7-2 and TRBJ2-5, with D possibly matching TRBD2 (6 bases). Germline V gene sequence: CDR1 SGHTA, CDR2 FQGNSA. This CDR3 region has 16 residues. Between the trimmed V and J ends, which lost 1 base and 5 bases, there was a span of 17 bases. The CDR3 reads CASSLGAGPMEETQYF. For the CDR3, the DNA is TGTGCCAGCAGCTTAGGAGCGGGCCCCATGGAGGAGACCCAGTACTTC. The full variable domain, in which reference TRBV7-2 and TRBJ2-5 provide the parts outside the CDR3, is GAGVSQSPSNKVTEKGKDVELRCDPISGHTALYWYRQSLGQGLEFLIYFQGNSAPDKSGLPSDRFSAERTGGSVSTLTIQRTQQEDSAVYLCASSLGAGPMEETQYFGPGTRLLVL.

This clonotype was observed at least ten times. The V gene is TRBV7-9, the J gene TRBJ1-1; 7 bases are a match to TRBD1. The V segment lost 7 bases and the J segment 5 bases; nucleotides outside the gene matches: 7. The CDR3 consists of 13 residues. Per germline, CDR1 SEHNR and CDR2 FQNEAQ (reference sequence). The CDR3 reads CASIQTGRTEAFF. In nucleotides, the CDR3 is TGTGCCAGCATTCAGACAGGGCGTACTGAAGCTTTCTTT.

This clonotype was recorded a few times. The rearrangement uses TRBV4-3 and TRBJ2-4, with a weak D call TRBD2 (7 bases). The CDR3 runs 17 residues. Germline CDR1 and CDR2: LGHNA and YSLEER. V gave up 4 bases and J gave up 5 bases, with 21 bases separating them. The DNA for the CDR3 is TGCGCCAGCAGCCTCGCCCCGCGGGGGAACAGGGAAAACATTCAGTACTTC. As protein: CASSLAPRGNRENIQYF.